Listed below are T cell receptor beta chains from one sample, sequenced in a study of CD8+ T cells in alopecia areata. Method: immunoSEQ multiplex PCR; TCRdb's copy keeps in-frame clones and lacks some. The sample has 150,000 or so clones; roughly 60% are singletons. The specimen was CD4+ T cells sorted from blood. These TCRs come from a human donor in good health. CDR3s include the opening cysteine and the closing phenylalanine or tryptophan. The order of the fields is D gene, V gene, J gene, clone size, CDR3 DNA, CDR3 protein. D genes are given only for firm matches. Expanded clones are given a class, and other clones once, few, many or no size at all.

D: TRBD2
V: TRBV18
J: TRBJ2-4
size: many
DNA: TGTGCCAGCTCACCAAAAAGGGAGGGCATTCAGTACTTC
CDR3: CASSPKREGIQYF

D: TRBD2
V: TRBV27
J: TRBJ2-7
size: .
DNA: TGTGCCGAAACGGGTAGCGGGAGAGTCGAGCAGTACTTC
CDR3: CAETGSGRVEQYF

D: .
V: TRBV29-1
J: TRBJ2-2
size: few
DNA: TGCAGCGTTGGCGAGGGCTCGAACACCGGGGAGCTGTTTTTT
CDR3: CSVGEGSNTGELFF

D: .
V: TRBV6-1
J: TRBJ2-1
size: .
DNA: TGTGCCAGCGGGGTGACAGGAACAATCGATGAGCAGTTCTTC
CDR3: CASGVTGTIDEQFF

D: .
V: TRBV30
J: TRBJ2-3
size: .
DNA: TGTGCCGCCACAGCTCAGCGTTTCACAGATACGCAGTATTTT
CDR3: CAATAQRFTDTQYF

D: .
V: TRBV29-1
J: TRBJ1-1
size: .
DNA: TGCAGCGCCTCTACCCATCGGGACAAAGGCCCCGCTTTCTTT
CDR3: CSASTHRDKGPAFF

D: TRBD1
V: TRBV29-1
J: TRBJ2-1
size: .
DNA: TGCAGCGTCCGGGACAGGCCCAGTTACAATGAGCAGTTCTTC
CDR3: CSVRDRPSYNEQFF

D: TRBD1
V: TRBV11-2
J: TRBJ2-3
size: few
DNA: TGTGCCAGCAGCTTTAGGGGGCTCTGGGATACGCAGTATTTT
CDR3: CASSFRGLWDTQYF

D: .
V: TRBV30
J: TRBJ2-7
size: few
DNA: TGTGCCTGGAGTGTTTACCGAACAGGCATCACGCGCCTCTCCTACGAGCAGTACTTC
CDR3: CAWSVYRTGITRLSYEQYF

D: .
V: TRBV9
J: TRBJ2-3
size: .
DNA: TGTGCCAGCAGCGTAGTTTCCAGCGGGTACACAGATACGCAGTATTTT
CDR3: CASSVVSSGYTDTQYF

D: .
V: TRBV6-1
J: TRBJ2-3
size: .
DNA: TGTGCCACCTTGGGACATCAAGATACGCAGTATTTT
CDR3: CATLGHQDTQYF

D: .
V: TRBV2
J: TRBJ1-5
size: .
DNA: TGTGCCAGCAGTGAAGGACGGATCAATCAGCCCCAGCATTTT
CDR3: CASSEGRINQPQHF

D: .
V: TRBV29-1
J: TRBJ2-7
size: few
DNA: TGCAGCGTTGGGGTCAGAAGGGACCCCTACGAGCAGTACTTC
CDR3: CSVGVRRDPYEQYF

D: TRBD1
V: TRBV5-1
J: TRBJ2-1
size: .
DNA: TGCGCCAGCAGCCTGGGACAGGGGGTTCTAAATGAGCAGTTCTTC
CDR3: CASSLGQGVLNEQFF

D: TRBD1
V: TRBV4-1
J: TRBJ2-7
size: .
DNA: TGCGCCAGCAGCCAGGCTTCGGGACAGACCTACGAGCAGTACTTC
CDR3: CASSQASGQTYEQYF

D: .
V: TRBV2
J: TRBJ2-7
size: .
DNA: TGTGCCAGCAGTGGTCGGGTGGAGCCTCGGGGCGAGCAGTACTTC
CDR3: CASSGRVEPRGEQYF

D: .
V: TRBV5-6
J: TRBJ1-5
size: .
DNA: TGTGCCAGCAGCTTGGTCGGGGGCAATCAGCCCCAGCATTTT
CDR3: CASSLVGGNQPQHF

D: TRBD1
V: TRBV6-5
J: TRBJ2-7
size: .
DNA: TGTGCCAGCAGACGGAACAGGGGATCTCACGAGCAGTACTTC
CDR3: CASRRNRGSHEQYF

D: TRBD2
V: TRBV4-1
J: TRBJ2-1
size: .
DNA: TGCGCCAGCAGGTTTGGGTCTGGCGGGAGTGGGGACGATGAGCAGTTCTTC
CDR3: CASRFGSGGSGDDEQFF

D: .
V: TRBV7-2
J: TRBJ2-7
size: .
DNA: TGTGCCAGCAGCTTAGCCGTTGATACCCAGCCGTACTTC
CDR3: CASSLAVDTQPYF

D: .
V: TRBV15
J: TRBJ2-5
size: .
DNA: TGTGCCACCCAACGCCTCGGACAAGAGACCCAGTACTTC
CDR3: CATQRLGQETQYF

D: TRBD1
V: TRBV6-5
J: TRBJ2-5
size: .
DNA: TGTGCCAGCAGTTACTGGCAGGGGGCGTGGGAGACCCAGTACTTC
CDR3: CASSYWQGAWETQYF

D: TRBD2
V: TRBV7-2
J: TRBJ2-1
size: few
DNA: TGTGCCAGCAGCTTAACTAGCGGGAAGACTGAGCAGTTCTTC
CDR3: CASSLTSGKTEQFF

D: TRBD1
V: TRBV27
J: TRBJ2-2
size: .
DNA: TGTGCCAGCAGTTTCAACCAGGGACAGACGAACACCGGGGAGCTGTTTTTT
CDR3: CASSFNQGQTNTGELFF

D: TRBD2
V: TRBV29-1
J: TRBJ2-2
size: few
DNA: TGCAGCGACCCGAGCGGGGGGAACACCGGGGAGCTGTTTTTT
CDR3: CSDPSGGNTGELFF